This T cell receptor beta chain was observed in a study of blood T cell repertoires in COVID-19. Method: immunoSEQ multiplex PCR; TCRdb's copy keeps in-frame clones and lacks some. This sample has approximately 230,000 clones, with about 86% found just once. Germline V gene data show CDR1 as LGHDT and CDR2 as YNNKEL (reference sequence). CDR3 length: 14 residues. V dropped 4 bases and J dropped 3 bases, with 13 bases sitting between them. This clone appeared once. The sequence was obtained from a man older than 75 with acute or convalescent COVID-19. The chain employs TRBV3-1 (or the pseudogene TRBV3-2) and TRBJ2-7; TRBD2 might be the D (5 bases). Source material: peripheral blood. The CDR3 DNA reads as TGTGCCAGCAGCCGATCGGGGAGAGGCTACGAGCAGTACTTC. As protein: CASSRSGRGYEQYF.